These T cell receptor beta chains were read from a single sample in a study of T cell changes during pregnancy in multiple sclerosis. Sequenced by immunoSEQ multiplex PCR; TCRdb stores in-frame clones only, minus some. The sample holds approximately 70,000 clones, approximately 92% seen once. The source was peripheral blood, collected in the first trimester of pregnancy. These receptors came from a female donor with multiple sclerosis, enrolled in a pregnancy study. Each CDR3 is given with its conserved first and last residue. The D gene is left open where the match is weak. Expanded clones get a size class; other rows say once, few or many, or leave the size out.

clone size	D gene	V gene	CDR3 length	J gene	CDR3 DNA	CDR3 protein
-	TRBD2	TRBV5-1	14	TRBJ2-7	TGCGCCAGCAGCGGGGGGGACTCTTCTTACGAGCAGTACTTC	CASSGGDSSYEQYF
-	TRBD1	TRBV5-1	14	TRBJ2-3	TGCGCCAGCAGCCGGACAGGGCAACAAGATACGCAGTATTTT	CASSRTGQQDTQYF
-	TRBD1	TRBV29-1	14	TRBJ2-3	TGCAGCGTAACTGGACAGGGAAGTACAGATACGCAGTATTTT	CSVTGQGSTDTQYF
-	-	TRBV5-1	15	TRBJ2-3	TGCGCCAGCAGCTTGGCAACAGTTGGGACAGATACGCAGTATTTT	CASSLATVGTDTQYF
-	-	TRBV7-3	16	TRBJ2-2	TGTGCCAGCAGCCGCGGAGCAAGCTCCCTCACCGGGGAGCTGTTTTTT	CASSRGASSLTGELFF
-	-	TRBV2	16	TRBJ1-5	TGTGCCAGCAGTGAAGCGCGAGGCAGAAGCAATCAGCCCCAGCATTTT	CASSEARGRSNQPQHF
-	TRBD2	TRBV5-5	13	TRBJ2-5	TGTGCCAGCAGCTGGGAGGGCGAAGAGACCCAGTACTTC	CASSWEGEETQYF
-	TRBD1	TRBV19	16	TRBJ1-4	TGTGCCAGTAGTACGATTCCGGGACAGGGTTTTGAAAAACTGTTTTTT	CASSTIPGQGFEKLFF
-	-	TRBV4-2	17	TRBJ1-4	TGTGCCAGCAGCCAAGGATACAACCGGGCAACTAATGAAAAACTGTTTTTT	CASSQGYNRATNEKLFF
-	-	TRBV7-2	13	TRBJ2-5	TGTGCCAGCAGCAGAGGAGACCAAGAGACCCAGTACTTC	CASSRGDQETQYF
-	TRBD2	TRBV5-1	16	TRBJ2-5	TGCGCCAGCAGCTTACCCGGGACTAGCGGATGGGAGACCCAGTACTTC	CASSLPGTSGWETQYF
-	-	TRBV5-1	14	TRBJ1-2	TGCGCCAGCAGCTGGGACACGAACAACTATGGCTACACCTTC	CASSWDTNNYGYTF
-	-	TRBV6-1	17	TRBJ1-5	TGTGCCAGCAGTGCCTACAGGAAAGGGTCGATTGGTCAGCCCCAGCATTTT	CASSAYRKGSIGQPQHF
-	-	TRBV9	14	TRBJ1-6	TGTGCCAGCAGCGTAGGGTTCAGCGGATCACCCCTCCACTTT	CASSVGFSGSPLHF
-	TRBD1	TRBV15	17	TRBJ1-1	TGTGCCACCAGCAGAGGTAAGACAGGGGGCATGAACACTGAAGCTTTCTTT	CATSRGKTGGMNTEAFF
-	TRBD1	TRBV29-1	15	TRBJ2-7	TGCAGCGCCTCCCCGCCCGGGACAGGGCCCTACGAGCAGTACTTC	CSASPPGTGPYEQYF
-	-	TRBV19	13	TRBJ1-1	TGTGCCAGTGGAAGGGGGGGGCGCACTGAAGCTTTCTTT	CASGRGGRTEAFF
medium-sized	TRBD2	TRBV2	15	TRBJ2-1	TGTGCCAGCAGTCCGACTAGCGGGAGGGCCGATGAGCAGTTCTTC	CASSPTSGRADEQFF
-	-	TRBV11-2	14	TRBJ2-1	TGTGCCAGCAGCCAAGACAGCTCCTACAATGAGCAGTTCTTC	CASSQDSSYNEQFF
-	-	TRBV19	16	TRBJ1-6	TGTGCCAGTAGTATAGGATGGGAGGGTAATGGTTCACCCCTCCACTTT	CASSIGWEGNGSPLHF
-	TRBD1	TRBV7-6	15	TRBJ2-1	TGTGCCAGCAGCTTTTCCGCGACAGGGGACAATGAGCAGTTCTTC	CASSFSATGDNEQFF
-	-	TRBV13	14	TRBJ2-5	TGTGCCAGCAGCTTCTGGCTAGATAGGGAGACCCAGTACTTC	CASSFWLDRETQYF
-	TRBD1	TRBV28	15	TRBJ2-5	TGTGCCAGCGTTCCGGGACAGGGATTGCAAGAGACCCAGTACTTC	CASVPGQGLQETQYF
-	TRBD1	TRBV2	14	TRBJ1-4	TGTGCCAGCAATTCCGGGACAGGGGCGGAAAAACTGTTTTTT	CASNSGTGAEKLFF
-	TRBD2	TRBV27	15	TRBJ2-7	TGTGCCAGCAGTTTAAAAGCGGGAGCAACCTACGAGCAGTACTTC	CASSLKAGATYEQYF
-	-	TRBV30	14	TRBJ2-5	TGTGCCTGGGACGACAGGTCGGTGGGCGAGACCCAGTACTTC	CAWDDRSVGETQYF
-	TRBD1	TRBV5-6	12	TRBJ1-2	TGTGCCAGCAGCACCCGACAGGGGGGCTACACCTTC	CASSTRQGGYTF
-	-	TRBV5-4	14	TRBJ2-1	TGTGCCAGCAGCTTGGGGGAGCTCTACAATGAGCAGTTCTTC	CASSLGELYNEQFF
-	TRBD1	TRBV19	15	TRBJ1-5	TGTGCCAGTAGAAAAACAGGGGTTGACAATCAGCCCCAGCATTTT	CASRKTGVDNQPQHF
-	-	TRBV5-1	15	TRBJ2-1	TGCGCCAGCAGCTTGGACAGGGTTCCCTACAATGAGCAGTTCTTC	CASSLDRVPYNEQFF
-	TRBD2	TRBV5-1	15	TRBJ2-7	TGCGCCAGCCGATGGACTAGCGGAGGACCCTACGAGCAGTACTTC	CASRWTSGGPYEQYF
once	-	TRBV7-2	14	TRBJ1-2	TGTGCCAGCAGCTTAAAATTCGACAGCTATGGCTACACCTTC	CASSLKFDSYGYTF
few	TRBD2	TRBV5-6	15	TRBJ2-5	TGTGCCAGCAGCGTGCCCTTGGGGGGGCAAGAGACCCAGTACTTC	CASSVPLGGQETQYF
-	TRBD1	TRBV5-5	15	TRBJ2-3	TGTGCCAGCAGGGGACAGGGGGCTTCCACAGATACGCAGTATTTT	CASRGQGASTDTQYF
-	-	TRBV19	15	TRBJ2-6	TGTGCCAGTAGTATGGTGGCTCTTGGGGCCAACGTCCTGACTTTC	CASSMVALGANVLTF
-	TRBD2	TRBV2	13	TRBJ2-3	TGTGCCAGGGGGGGGGAAACTCGAGATACGCAGTATTTT	CARGGETRDTQYF
-	-	TRBV5-4	14	TRBJ1-6	TGTGCCAGCAGCTTGGTGGACAGTTATTCACCCCTCCACTTT	CASSLVDSYSPLHF
-	-	TRBV5-1	17	TRBJ1-2	TGCGCCAGCAGCAGGTCCAGTACCGGACATCCTGCGGGGGGCTACACCTTC	CASSRSSTGHPAGGYTF
-	TRBD1	TRBV18	16	TRBJ2-1	TGTGCCAGCTCACCCCGGGGCCAGGGGGCATACAATGAGCAGTTCTTC	CASSPRGQGAYNEQFF